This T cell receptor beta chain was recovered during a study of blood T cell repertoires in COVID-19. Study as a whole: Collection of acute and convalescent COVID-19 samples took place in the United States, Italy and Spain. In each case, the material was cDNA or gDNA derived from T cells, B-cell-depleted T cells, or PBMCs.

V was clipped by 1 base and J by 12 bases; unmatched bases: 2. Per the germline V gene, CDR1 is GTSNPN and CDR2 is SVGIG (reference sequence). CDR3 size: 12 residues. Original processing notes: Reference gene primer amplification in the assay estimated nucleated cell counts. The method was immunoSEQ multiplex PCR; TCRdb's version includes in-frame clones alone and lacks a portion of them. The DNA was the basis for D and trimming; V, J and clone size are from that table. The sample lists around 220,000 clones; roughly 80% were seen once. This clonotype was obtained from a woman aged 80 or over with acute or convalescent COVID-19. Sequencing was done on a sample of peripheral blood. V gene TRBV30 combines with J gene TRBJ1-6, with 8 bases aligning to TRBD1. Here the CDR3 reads CAWSGTGKPLHF. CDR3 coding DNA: TGTGCCTGGAGTGGGACAGGGAAACCCCTCCACTTT.